This paragraph reports one TCR beta chain. Its recognized antigen is unknown. No much larger clone is present one base from it, and per-base qualities are unavailable. Taken from the germline V gene (reference sequence), the CDR1 and CDR2 loops are LNHNV and YYDKDF. V gives up 0 bases and J gives up 4 bases, and the segment between their germline ends measures 7 bases. The CDR3 holds 14 amino acids from the cysteine to the phenylalanine. The retained sequence is limited to the CDR3, 42 bases, with the frame set at the first base. The time point label of this sample denotes: roughly 24 weeks on oral tofacitinib. Read against the paper, the sample's treatment or condition label means: oral pan-JAK inhibitor, 5-10 mg twice daily. Lesional scalp punch biopsies and peripheral blood were collected from alopecia areata patients. PBMCs were isolated by density centrifugation and stained for CD3, CD4 and CD8, and CD4+ and CD8+ T cells were sorted on a FACSAria.

The library was made by the immunoSEQ multiplex PCR assay. RNA was extracted from all samples and reverse transcribed into cDNA as template for TCR sequencing. SuperScript III was used for first-strand cDNA synthesis, primed with a 2:1 mix of oligo-dT and random hexamers. A synthetic immune receptor repertoire was used to measure amplification bias, and any remaining bias was corrected computationally. Under the source paper's analysis protocol: Raw reads were preprocessed to remove errors, and CDR3 was defined according to IMGT conventions as the region from the conserved cysteine to phenylalanine. To get clonality, Shannon entropy was normalized by log2 of the number of productive unique TCRs and the result was subtracted from 1. Scalp TCRbeta sequences were cross-referenced with sorted blood CD4 and CD8 repertoires so that the CD4 or CD8 identity of scalp clones could be inferred. This immuneACCESS table, as held by TCRdb, lists in-frame sequences with V and J called but not all clones. Of the missing ones, under half trace to an unresolved V gene in checked studies; the others have no known cause. Clone size and V and J calls were adopted from that table, with D and trimming inferred from the DNA. The sample table lists some 80,000 clones, around 65% of them with a count of one. The ten largest clones take up around a quarter of the sample.

The record originates from a study of CD8+ T cells in alopecia areata (dated by TCRdb to between 2018 and 2020). Regarding the research as a whole: The treated patients took part in an open-label pilot trial in which moderate-to-severe alopecia areata was treated with oral tofacitinib at 5 to 10 mg twice daily. Tofacitinib was administered for 6 to 18 months, and 6 months of follow-up off drug were then conducted to assess delayed response and recurrence. The SALT score, which quantifies the percentage of affected scalp surface area, was used to measure disease severity in treated patients. The study used high-throughput TCRbeta sequencing to examine T cell clonal expansion in alopecia areata, in both the C3H/HeJ mouse model and human patients. On the human side, TCRbeta sequencing was run on scalp tissue and on sorted CD4+ and CD8+ peripheral blood T cells from healthy controls and from alopecia areata patients with either patchy or totalis/universalis disease. Biopsies were taken from tofacitinib-treated patients at baseline and again at 4 and 24 weeks into treatment, and several of those patients also had a later scalp biopsy. Scalp clonality was compared across normal scalp (n=4), patchy alopecia areata scalp (n=8), and alopecia totalis/universalis scalp (n=8). RNA was extracted with the PAXgene miRNA kit for fixed scalp, the miRNeasy kit for PBMCs, and the RNeasy kit for mouse skin. Amplification of TCRbeta CDR3 regions was done by immunoSEQ multiplex PCR using 35 Vbeta forward primers and 13 Jbeta reverse primers. Study-level results and caveats: Tofacitinib significantly decreased scalp clonality and the number of expanded CD8+ clones among the top 100 scalp clones. Because the treated cohort was small and included a single nonresponder, larger studies are needed to assess links between baseline CD8+ expansion and response. Unlike mouse skin, where gammadelta T cells dominate, normal human skin contains resident alphabeta T cells that get sequenced too, which complicates analysis of the scalp TCR repertoire. Shared TCR sequences between patients were less evident than in mice, which may be partly attributable to HLA diversity in the patient population. Higher clonality and more expanded CD8+ clones were observed in lesional scalp than in normal scalp, particularly in alopecia totalis/universalis, a finding suggestive of antigenic drive. During tofacitinib treatment, many expanded lesional clones remained in scalp and blood, and this persistence may partly explain relapse after treatment is stopped.

This sample comprised CD8+ T cells sorted from blood, obtained at week 24, from a patient treated with tofacitinib. The TCR was taken from a human donor with alopecia areata. The receptor chain draws on TRBV15 and TRBJ2-1; the D gene lacks a confident call. The encoded CDR3 is CATSREGRYNEQFF. The bases are TGTGCCACCAGCAGAGAAGGCAGATACAATGAGCAGTTCTTC.